These 19 T cell receptor beta chains came from one sample sequenced in a study of shared clonotypes between healthy human individuals. Profiled with immunoSEQ multiplex PCR; TCRdb holds only in-frame clones, not every one. Found here are 2 million to 2.5 million clones, around 95% of them singletons; the top ten hold less than 0.15%. The material sequenced was naive CD4+ T cells sorted from blood. Subset specified: CD45RA+ positively selected. The receptor set was obtained from a man aged 18 to 30 in good health.

The chain employs TRBV28 and TRBJ2-5; D is unclear. This CDR3 spans 14 amino acids. Trimming took 6 bases from V and 4 from J, leaving 15 bases between them. Germline loops: CDR1 MDHEN, CDR2 SYDVKM. The CDR3 region has the DNA TGTGCCAGCAGCCCAAGGCCTAGAGGAGAGACCCAGTACTTC. Residues: CASSPRPRGETQYF.

The J gene is TRBJ2-2, the V gene TRBV28; D is unresolved. Trimming left V 3 bases short and J 4 bases short, with 12 bases between. Germline V lookup: CDR1 MDHEN, CDR2 SYDVKM. The CDR3 length is 15 residues. The DNA of the CDR3 is TGTGCCAGCAGTTTCTCCTGGGCCCGCACCGGGGAGCTGTTTTTT. It translates to CASSFSWARTGELFF.

The chain recombines TRBV6-5 with TRBJ1-2, with TRBD1 identical over 7 bases. The V segment lost 6 bases and the J segment 5 bases; nucleotides outside the gene matches: 6. Germline CDR1 MNHEY, CDR2 SVGAGI. The CDR3 contains 13 residues. The CDR3 reads CASSSDRDYGYTF. The DNA of the CDR3 is TGTGCCAGCAGCAGCGACAGGGATTATGGCTACACCTTC.

The rearrangement joins TRBV7-2 to TRBJ2-1; 9 nucleotides match TRBD2. Germline V gives CDR1 SGHTA, CDR2 FQGNSA. Trimming cost V 5 bases and J 7 bases; bases outside gene matches: 15. The length of the CDR3 is 17 residues. Here the CDR3 reads CASSPQPNSGRMNEQFF. In nucleotides, the CDR3 is TGTGCCAGCAGCCCCCAACCCAACAGCGGGAGGATGAATGAGCAGTTCTTC. The full variable domain, its missing parts supplied by reference TRBV7-2 and TRBJ2-1, is GAGVSQSPSNKVTEKGKDVELRCDPISGHTALYWYRQSLGQGLEFLIYFQGNSAPDKSGLPSDRFSAERTGGSVSTLTIQRTQQEDSAVYLCASSPQPNSGRMNEQFFGPGTRLTVL.

This clone showed up just once. The chain carries TRBV7-2 and TRBJ2-7, with TRBD2 matching over 7 bases. Unmatched junction bases numbered 6, after V lost 4 bases and J lost 3 bases. This CDR3 has 14 residues. CDR1 is SGHTA, CDR2 FQGNSA, per germline. CDR3 in DNA: TGTGCCAGCAGCTCACGCGGGGGATACTACGAGCAGTACTTC. This translates into CASSSRGGYYEQYF.

With respect to this clone: Other DNA sequences of this sample code for an identical CDR3. This CDR3 is CASSYGLNEQFF. CDR3 nucleotide sequence: TGTGCCAGCAGTTACGGGCTCAATGAGCAGTTCTTC. This chain joins TRBV6-6 and TRBJ2-1; D is unclear. Trimming pared 2 bases from V and 6 bases from J, leaving 5 bases between. The V gene's germline CDR1 is MNHNY and CDR2 SVGAGI (reference sequence). The length of the CDR3 is 12 residues.

The chain couples TRBV4-1 to TRBJ2-2; 12 bases map to TRBD2. Germline CDR1 reads MGHRA; CDR2 reads YSYEKL. The V segment lost 4 bases and the J segment 7 bases; nucleotides outside the gene matches: 7. This CDR3 has 16 residues. The CDR3 region is CASSRWTSGEGGELFF. For the CDR3, the DNA is TGCGCCAGCAGCCGTTGGACTAGCGGGGAAGGCGGGGAGCTGTTTTTT.

This sequence joins TRBV6-6 and TRBJ1-5, with D maybe TRBD1 (5 bases). Germline CDR1 is MNHNY and CDR2 is SVGAGI (reference sequence). Trimming removed 5 bases from V and 0 bases from J, with 14 bases in between. This CDR3 is 16 amino acids long. The CDR3 region is CASSKTDYYSNQPQHF. As DNA, the CDR3 is TGTGCCAGCAGTAAGACAGATTACTATAGCAATCAGCCCCAGCATTTT.

This chain uses TRBV12-5 with TRBJ1-1, with a possible D match to TRBD1 (5 bases). Per germline, CDR1 LGHNT and CDR2 FRNRAP. The CDR3 runs to 13 residues. Trimming left V 2 bases short and J 3 bases short, with 7 bases between. This CDR3 reads CASGLWGYTEAFF. CDR3 DNA: TGTGCTAGTGGTTTGTGGGGCTACACTGAAGCTTTCTTT.

The V and J genes are TRBV5-5 and TRBJ1-1; no clear D. This CDR3 has 15 amino acids. Looked up from germline, CDR1 is SGHKS and CDR2 is YYEKEE (reference sequence). Between the trimmed V and J ends, which lost 1 base and 0 bases, there was a span of 10 bases. The chain's CDR3 is CASSLYGGVNTEAFF. The CDR3 region has the DNA TGTGCCAGCAGCTTGTATGGCGGGGTGAACACTGAAGCTTTCTTT. The full variable domain, completed using reference TRBV5-5 and TRBJ1-1, is DAGVTQSPTHLIKTRGQQVTLRCSPISGHKSVSWYQQVLGQGPQFIFQYYEKEERGRGNFPDRFSARQFPNYSSELNVNALLLGDSALYLCASSLYGGVNTEAFFGQGTRLTVV.

About this clone itself: Other nucleotide sequences in the sample specify the same CDR3. The chain recombines TRBV6-5 with TRBJ1-2; a possible D gene is TRBD1 (5 bases). Trimming removed 0 bases from V and 5 bases from J, with 13 bases in between. The CDR3 is made up of 15 amino acids. Germline-derived CDR1 and CDR2 are MNHEY and SVGAGI. The CDR3 loop is CASSYSTGLGYGYTF. The CDR3 coding sequence is TGTGCCAGCAGTTACTCGACGGGGCTGGGTTATGGCTACACCTTC.

This clone was counted a single time. The rearrangement links TRBV18 to TRBJ2-2, with TRBD2 as a possible D gene (5 bases). With 6 bases removed from V and 3 bases from J, the gap between germline ends came to 14 bases. The CDR3 is made up of 15 amino acids. Germline CDR1 and CDR2: KGHSH and LQKENI. CDR3 sequence (DNA): TGTGCCAGCTCGCCTCGGGGATACGACACCGGGGAGCTGTTTTTT. Encoded protein: CASSPRGYDTGELFF. The complete variable domain, with remaining parts taken from reference TRBV18 and TRBJ2-2, reads NAGVMQNPRHLVRRRGQEARLRCSPMKGHSHVYWYRQLPEEGLKFMVYLQKENIIDESGMPKERFSAEFPKEGPSILRIQQVVRGDSAAYFCASSPRGYDTGELFFGEGSRLTVL.

This chain links TRBV11-2 with TRBJ1-1, with a tentative D call TRBD1 (5 bases). The V end was cut by 5 bases, the J end by 0 bases, with 13 bases between. The CDR3 runs to 15 residues. CDR1 SGHAT and CDR2 FQNNGV come from the germline V gene. The CDR3 region has the DNA TGTGCCAGCAGCCTTGAGACAGCTCTGAACACTGAAGCTTTCTTT. Amino acids: CASSLETALNTEAFF.

About this clone: Within the sample, other DNA sequences also encode this same CDR3. This chain uses TRBV19 with TRBJ1-1, with unresolved D. The V and J ends lost 0 bases and 1 base respectively, with 3 bases between them. This CDR3 has 13 residues. From germline, CDR1 is LNHDA and CDR2 SQIVND (reference sequence). In DNA form, the CDR3 reads TGTGCCAGTAGTATAGACCCGAACACTGAAGCTTTCTTT. Amino acid sequence: CASSIDPNTEAFF.

This clone came up once. This chain uses TRBV5-1 with TRBJ2-2; 9 bases fit TRBD2. The CDR3 extends over 17 amino acids. Per the germline V gene, CDR1 is SGHRS and CDR2 is YFSETQ. Unmatched junction bases numbered 6, after V lost 2 bases and J lost 1 base. The CDR3 DNA is TGCGCCAGCAGCTTTAGCCCTAGCGGGGAGAACACCGGGGAGCTGTTTTTT. This gives the protein CASSFSPSGENTGELFF. Combining the CDR3 with reference TRBV5-1 and TRBJ2-2 gives the whole variable domain KAGVTQTPRYLIKTRGQQVTLSCSPISGHRSVSWYQQTPGQGLQFLFEYFSETQRNKGNFPGRFSGRQFSNSRSEMNVSTLELGDSALYLCASSFSPSGENTGELFFGEGSRLTVL.

This chain uses TRBV18 with TRBJ1-5, with D unresolved. Germline V gene lookup returns CDR1 KGHSH and CDR2 LQKENI. The V end lost 2 bases, the J end lost 3 bases, and 8 bases lay between the germline ends. This CDR3 is built from 14 residues. In DNA form, the CDR3 reads TGTGCCAGCTCACCAGGGGAGATCAATCAGCCCCAGCATTTT. Encoded protein: CASSPGEINQPQHF.

The V call is TRBV4-3, the J call TRBJ2-1; 8 nucleotides line up with TRBD1. The CDR3 contains 17 residues. V shed 0 bases, J shed 6 bases, and the junction held 10 bases outside the gene matches. From germline, CDR1 is LGHNA and CDR2 YSLEER. CDR3 residues: CASSQDFTTGGTNEQFF. For the CDR3, the DNA is TGCGCCAGCAGCCAAGATTTTACTACAGGGGGGACCAATGAGCAGTTCTTC.

In regard to this clone: In the same sample, other DNA sequences code for this CDR3. This rearrangement joins TRBV5-1 to TRBJ2-7, with D possibly TRBD2 on 5 matching bases. V was shortened by 0 bases and J by 4 bases, with 11 bases between the two germline ends. This CDR3 has 14 amino acids. CDR1 and CDR2 (germline): SGHRS, YFSETQ. Written as DNA, the CDR3 is TGCGCCAGCAGCTTGGTTGGAGGTTTGTACGAGCAGTACTTC. Its translation is CASSLVGGLYEQYF.

The genes are TRBV2 and TRBJ1-3; possible D gene TRBD1, 5 bases. CDR1 is SNHLY, CDR2 FYNNEI, per germline. Trimming removed 6 bases at V and 2 bases at J, with 5 bases between. This CDR3 region has 12 residues. The CDR3 nucleotides are TGTGCCAGCAGGACAGCTGGAAACACCATATATTTT. Its translation is CASRTAGNTIYF.